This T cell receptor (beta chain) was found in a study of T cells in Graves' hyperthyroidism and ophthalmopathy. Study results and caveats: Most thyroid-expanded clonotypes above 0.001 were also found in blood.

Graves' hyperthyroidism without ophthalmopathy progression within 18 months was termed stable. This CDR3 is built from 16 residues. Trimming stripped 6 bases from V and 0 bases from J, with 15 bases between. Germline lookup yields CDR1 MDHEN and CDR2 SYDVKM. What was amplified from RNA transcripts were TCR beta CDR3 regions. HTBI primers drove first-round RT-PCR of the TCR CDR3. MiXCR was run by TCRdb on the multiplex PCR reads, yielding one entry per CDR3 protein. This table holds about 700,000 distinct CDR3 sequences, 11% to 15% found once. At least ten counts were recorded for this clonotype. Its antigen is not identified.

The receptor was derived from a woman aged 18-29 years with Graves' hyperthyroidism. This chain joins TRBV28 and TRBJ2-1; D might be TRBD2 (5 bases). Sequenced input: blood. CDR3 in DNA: TGTGCCAGCAGCTCCCCCGGGGAGAGCTCCTACAATGAGCAGTTCTTC. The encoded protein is CASSSPGESSYNEQFF.